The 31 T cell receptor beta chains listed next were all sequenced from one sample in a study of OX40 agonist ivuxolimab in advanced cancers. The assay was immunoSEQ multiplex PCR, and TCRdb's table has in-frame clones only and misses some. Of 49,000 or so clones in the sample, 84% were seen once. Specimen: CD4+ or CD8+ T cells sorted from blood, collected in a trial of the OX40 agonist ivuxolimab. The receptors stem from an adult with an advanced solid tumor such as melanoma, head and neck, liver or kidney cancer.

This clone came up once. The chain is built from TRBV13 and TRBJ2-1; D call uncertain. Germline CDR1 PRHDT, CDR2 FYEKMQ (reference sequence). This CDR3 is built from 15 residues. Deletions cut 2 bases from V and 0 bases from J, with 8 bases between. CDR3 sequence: CASSLRVSSYNEQFF. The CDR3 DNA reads TGTGCCAGCAGCTTAAGGGTAAGCTCCTACAATGAGCAGTTCTTC.

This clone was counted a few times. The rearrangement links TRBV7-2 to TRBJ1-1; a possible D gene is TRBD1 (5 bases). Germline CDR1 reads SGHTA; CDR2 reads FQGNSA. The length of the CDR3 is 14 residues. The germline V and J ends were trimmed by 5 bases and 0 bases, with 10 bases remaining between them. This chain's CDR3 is CASSRQGLNTEAFF. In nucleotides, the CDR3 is TGTGCCAGCAGCCGTCAGGGCCTGAACACTGAAGCTTTCTTT.

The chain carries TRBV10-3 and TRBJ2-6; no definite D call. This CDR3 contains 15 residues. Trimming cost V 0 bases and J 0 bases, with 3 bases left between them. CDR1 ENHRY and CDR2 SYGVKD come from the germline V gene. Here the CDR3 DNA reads TGTGCCATCAGTGAGTCGCGCTCTGGGGCCAACGTCCTGACTTTC. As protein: CAISESRSGANVLTF.

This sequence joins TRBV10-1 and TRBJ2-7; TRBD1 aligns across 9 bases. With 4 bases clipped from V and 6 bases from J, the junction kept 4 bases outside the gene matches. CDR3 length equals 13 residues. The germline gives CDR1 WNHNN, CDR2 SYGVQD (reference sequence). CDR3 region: CASSGGQGSEQYF. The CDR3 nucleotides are TGCGCCAGCAGTGGGGGACAGGGCAGCGAGCAGTACTTC.

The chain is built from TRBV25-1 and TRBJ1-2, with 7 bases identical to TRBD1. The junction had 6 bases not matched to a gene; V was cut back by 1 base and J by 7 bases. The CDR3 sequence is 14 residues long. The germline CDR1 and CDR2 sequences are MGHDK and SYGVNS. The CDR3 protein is CASSESRPGGGYTF. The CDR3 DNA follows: TGTGCCAGCAGTGAATCGCGGCCAGGGGGTGGCTACACCTTC.

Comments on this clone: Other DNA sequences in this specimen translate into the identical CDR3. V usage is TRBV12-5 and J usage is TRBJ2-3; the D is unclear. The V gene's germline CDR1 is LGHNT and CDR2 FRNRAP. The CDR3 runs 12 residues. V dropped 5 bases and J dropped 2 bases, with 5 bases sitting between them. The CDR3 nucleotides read TGTGCTAGTGGTCTCGACACAGATACGCAGTATTTT. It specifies CASGLDTDTQYF.

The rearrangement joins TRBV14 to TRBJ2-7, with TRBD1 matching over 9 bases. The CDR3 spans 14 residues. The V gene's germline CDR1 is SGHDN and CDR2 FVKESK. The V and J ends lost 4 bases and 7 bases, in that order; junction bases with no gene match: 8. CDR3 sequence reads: CASSPRDRDREQYF. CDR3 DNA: TGTGCCAGCAGCCCCCGGGACAGGGATAGGGAGCAGTACTTC.

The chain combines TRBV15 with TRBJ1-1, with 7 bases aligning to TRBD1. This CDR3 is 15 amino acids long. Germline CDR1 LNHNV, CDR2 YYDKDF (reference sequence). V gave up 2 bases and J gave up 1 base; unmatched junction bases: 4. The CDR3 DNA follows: TGTGCCACCAGCAGACTTCGACAGGGGAACACTGAAGCTTTCTTT. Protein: CATSRLRQGNTEAFF.

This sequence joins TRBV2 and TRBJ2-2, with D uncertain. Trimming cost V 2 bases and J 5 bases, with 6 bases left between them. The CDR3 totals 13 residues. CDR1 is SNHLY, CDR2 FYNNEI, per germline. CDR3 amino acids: CASSESKTGELFF. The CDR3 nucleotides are TGTGCCAGCAGTGAATCAAAGACCGGGGAGCTGTTTTTT. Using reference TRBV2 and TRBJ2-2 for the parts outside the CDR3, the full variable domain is EPEVTQTPSHQVTQMGQEVILRCVPISNHLYFYWYRQILGQKVEFLVSFYNNEISEKSEIFDDQFSVERPDGSNFTLKIRSTKLEDSAMYFCASSESKTGELFFGEGSRLTVL.

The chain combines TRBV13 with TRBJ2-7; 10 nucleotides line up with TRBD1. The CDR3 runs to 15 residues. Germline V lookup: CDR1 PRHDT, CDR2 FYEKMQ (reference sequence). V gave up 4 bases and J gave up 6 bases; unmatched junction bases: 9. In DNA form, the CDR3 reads TGTGCCAGCAGCTCATCGCCGGGACAGGGGATCGAGCAGTACTTC. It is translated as CASSSSPGQGIEQYF.

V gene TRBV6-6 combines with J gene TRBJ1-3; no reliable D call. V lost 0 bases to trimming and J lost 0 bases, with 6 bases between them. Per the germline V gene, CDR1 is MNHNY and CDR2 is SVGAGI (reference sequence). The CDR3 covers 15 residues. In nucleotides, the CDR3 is TGTGCCAGCAGTTACTCGTACAACTCTGGAAACACCATATATTTT. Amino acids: CASSYSYNSGNTIYF.

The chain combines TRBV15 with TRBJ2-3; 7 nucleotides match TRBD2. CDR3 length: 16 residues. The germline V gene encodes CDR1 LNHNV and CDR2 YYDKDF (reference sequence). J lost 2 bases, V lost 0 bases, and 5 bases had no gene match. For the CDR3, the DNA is TGTGCCACCAGCAGAGAGGCTAGCGGTAACACAGATACGCAGTATTTT. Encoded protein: CATSREASGNTDTQYF.

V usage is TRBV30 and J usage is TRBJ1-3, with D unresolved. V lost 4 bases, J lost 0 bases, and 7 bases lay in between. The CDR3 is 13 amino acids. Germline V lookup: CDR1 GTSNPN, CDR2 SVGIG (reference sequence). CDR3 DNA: TGTGCCTGGACCAGGCTCTCTGGAAACACCATATATTTT. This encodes CAWTRLSGNTIYF.

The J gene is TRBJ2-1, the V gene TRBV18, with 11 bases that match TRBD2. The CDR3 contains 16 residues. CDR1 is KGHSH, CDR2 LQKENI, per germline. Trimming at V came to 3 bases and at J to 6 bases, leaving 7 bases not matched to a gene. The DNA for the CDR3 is TGTGCCAGCTCACCCCGACTAGCGGGAAACATCAATGAGCAGTTCTTC. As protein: CASSPRLAGNINEQFF. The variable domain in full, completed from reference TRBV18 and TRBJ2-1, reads NAGVMQNPRHLVRRRGQEARLRCSPMKGHSHVYWYRQLPEEGLKFMVYLQKENIIDESGMPKERFSAEFPKEGPSILRIQQVVRGDSAAYFCASSPRLAGNINEQFFGPGTRLTVL.

The CDR3 loop reads CASSGGQGATEQYF. For the CDR3, the DNA is TGCGCCAGCAGTGGGGGACAGGGGGCCACCGAGCAGTACTTC. The chain joins TRBV10-1 to TRBJ2-7, with 12 bases matching TRBD1. The CDR3 consists of 14 residues. V was clipped by 4 bases and J by 6 bases; unmatched bases: 4. In germline, CDR1 is WNHNN, CDR2 SYGVQD (reference sequence).

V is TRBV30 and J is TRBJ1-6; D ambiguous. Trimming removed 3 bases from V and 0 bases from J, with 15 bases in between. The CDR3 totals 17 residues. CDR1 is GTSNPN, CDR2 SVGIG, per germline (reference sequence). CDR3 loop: CAWRARSRSSYNSPLHF. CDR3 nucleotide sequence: TGTGCCTGGAGGGCCCGTAGTCGGAGCTCCTATAATTCACCCCTCCACTTT.

The DNA of the CDR3 is TGTGCCAGCAGAGGACCCGGCTACTACAATGAGCAGTTCTTC. This translates into CASRGPGYYNEQFF. The chain links TRBV6-5 to TRBJ2-1; D unresolved. CDR3 length equals 14 residues. Germline V gene data show CDR1 as MNHEY and CDR2 as SVGAGI. Trimming removed 6 bases from V and 3 bases from J, with 12 bases in between.

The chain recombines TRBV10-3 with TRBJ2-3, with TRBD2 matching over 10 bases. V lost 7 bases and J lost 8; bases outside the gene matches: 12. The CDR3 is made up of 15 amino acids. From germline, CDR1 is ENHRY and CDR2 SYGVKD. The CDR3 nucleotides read TGTGCCATCAAGCCCGGGGTAGCGGGAGGTGGTACGCAGTATTTT. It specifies CAIKPGVAGGGTQYF.

The CDR3 DNA reads TGTGCCAGCAGTCCGAGGGGGCATGGCACAGATACGCAGTATTTT. This gives the protein CASSPRGHGTDTQYF. The chain links TRBV6-5 to TRBJ2-3, with 7 bases that match TRBD1. Germline CDR1 reads MNHEY; CDR2 reads SVGAGI. The CDR3 contains 15 residues. The V gene end was trimmed by 5 bases and the J gene end by 1 base; junction bases not matched to a gene: 6.

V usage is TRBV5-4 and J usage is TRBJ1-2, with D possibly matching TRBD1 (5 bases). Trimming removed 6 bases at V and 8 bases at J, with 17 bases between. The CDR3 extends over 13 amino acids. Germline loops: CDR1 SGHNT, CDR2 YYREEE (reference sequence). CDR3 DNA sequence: TGTGCCAGCACATTTCAGGGTTTGAGAGGCTACACCTTC. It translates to CASTFQGLRGYTF.

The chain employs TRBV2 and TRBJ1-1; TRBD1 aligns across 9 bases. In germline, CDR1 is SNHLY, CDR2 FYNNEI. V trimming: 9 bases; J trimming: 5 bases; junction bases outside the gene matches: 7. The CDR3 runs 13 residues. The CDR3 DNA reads TGTGCCAGTACAGGACAGGGGAGTACTGAAGCTTTCTTT. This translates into CASTGQGSTEAFF.

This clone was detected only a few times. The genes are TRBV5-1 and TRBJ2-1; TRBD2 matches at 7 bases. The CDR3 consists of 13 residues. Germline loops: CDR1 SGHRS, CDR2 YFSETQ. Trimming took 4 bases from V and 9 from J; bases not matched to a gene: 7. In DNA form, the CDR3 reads TGCGCCAGCAGCAAGACTAGCTCCACTGAGCAGTTCTTC. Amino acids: CASSKTSSTEQFF. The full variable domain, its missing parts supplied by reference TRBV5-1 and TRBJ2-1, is KAGVTQTPRYLIKTRGQQVTLSCSPISGHRSVSWYQQTPGQGLQFLFEYFSETQRNKGNFPGRFSGRQFSNSRSEMNVSTLELGDSALYLCASSKTSSTEQFFGPGTRLTVL.

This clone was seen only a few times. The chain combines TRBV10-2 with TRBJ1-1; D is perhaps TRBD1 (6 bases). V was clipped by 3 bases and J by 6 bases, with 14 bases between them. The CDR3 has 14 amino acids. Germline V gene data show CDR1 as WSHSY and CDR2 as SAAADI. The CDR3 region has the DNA TGCGCCAGCAGTGAAGTAACAGGGCGTGCTGAAGCTTTCTTT. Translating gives CASSEVTGRAEAFF.

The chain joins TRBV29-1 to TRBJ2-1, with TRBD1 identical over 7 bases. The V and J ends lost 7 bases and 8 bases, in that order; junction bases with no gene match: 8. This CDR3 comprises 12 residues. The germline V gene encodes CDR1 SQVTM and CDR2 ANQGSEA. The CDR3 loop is CSGRRDSDEQFF. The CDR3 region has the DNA TGCAGCGGCCGTAGGGACAGCGATGAGCAGTTCTTC.

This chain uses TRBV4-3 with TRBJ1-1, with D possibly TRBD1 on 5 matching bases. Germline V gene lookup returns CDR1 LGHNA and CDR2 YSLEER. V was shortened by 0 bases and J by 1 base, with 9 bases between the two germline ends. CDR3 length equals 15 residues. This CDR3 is CASSQESGRNTEAFF. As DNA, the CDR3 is TGCGCCAGCAGCCAAGAATCAGGGAGGAACACTGAAGCTTTCTTT.

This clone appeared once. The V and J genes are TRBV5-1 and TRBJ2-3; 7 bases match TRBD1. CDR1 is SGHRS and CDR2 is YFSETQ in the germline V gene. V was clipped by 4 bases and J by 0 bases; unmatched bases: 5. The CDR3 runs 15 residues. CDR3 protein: CASSPGTDSTDTQYF. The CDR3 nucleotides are TGCGCCAGCAGCCCTGGGACAGATAGCACAGATACGCAGTATTTT. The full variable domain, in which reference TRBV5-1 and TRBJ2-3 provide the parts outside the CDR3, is KAGVTQTPRYLIKTRGQQVTLSCSPISGHRSVSWYQQTPGQGLQFLFEYFSETQRNKGNFPGRFSGRQFSNSRSEMNVSTLELGDSALYLCASSPGTDSTDTQYFGPGTRLTVL.

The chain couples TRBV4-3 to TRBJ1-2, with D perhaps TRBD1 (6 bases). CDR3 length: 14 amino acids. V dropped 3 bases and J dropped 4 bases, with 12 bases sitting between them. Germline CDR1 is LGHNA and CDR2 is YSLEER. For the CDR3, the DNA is TGCGCCAGCAGCCAGAACTCGGGGGCCTATGGCTACACCTTC. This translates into CASSQNSGAYGYTF.

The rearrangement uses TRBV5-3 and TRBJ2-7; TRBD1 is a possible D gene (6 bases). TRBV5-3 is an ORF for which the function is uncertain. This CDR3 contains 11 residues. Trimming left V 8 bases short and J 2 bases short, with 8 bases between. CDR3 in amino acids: CASRGTYEQYF. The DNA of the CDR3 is TGTGCCAGCAGGGGTACCTACGAGCAGTACTTC.

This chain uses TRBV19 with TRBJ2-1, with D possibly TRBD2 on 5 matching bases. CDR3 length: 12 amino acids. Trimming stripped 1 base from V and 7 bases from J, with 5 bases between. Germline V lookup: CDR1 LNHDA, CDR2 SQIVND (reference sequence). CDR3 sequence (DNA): TGTGCCAGTAGTATAGCGGGGAATGAGCAGTTCTTC. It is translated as CASSIAGNEQFF.

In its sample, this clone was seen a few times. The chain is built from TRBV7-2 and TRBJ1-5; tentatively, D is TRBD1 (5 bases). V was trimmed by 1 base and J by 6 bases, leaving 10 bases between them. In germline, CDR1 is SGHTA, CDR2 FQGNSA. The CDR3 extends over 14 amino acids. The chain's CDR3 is CASSLDGGVQPQHF. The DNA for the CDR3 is TGTGCCAGCAGCTTAGACGGAGGGGTTCAGCCCCAGCATTTT.

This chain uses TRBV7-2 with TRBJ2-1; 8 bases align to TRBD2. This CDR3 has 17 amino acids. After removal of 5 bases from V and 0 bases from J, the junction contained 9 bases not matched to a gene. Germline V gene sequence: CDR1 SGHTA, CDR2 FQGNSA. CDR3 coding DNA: TGTGCCAGCAGCACAGCTACTAGCGGACGCTCCTACAATGAGCAGTTCTTC. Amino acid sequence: CASSTATSGRSYNEQFF.